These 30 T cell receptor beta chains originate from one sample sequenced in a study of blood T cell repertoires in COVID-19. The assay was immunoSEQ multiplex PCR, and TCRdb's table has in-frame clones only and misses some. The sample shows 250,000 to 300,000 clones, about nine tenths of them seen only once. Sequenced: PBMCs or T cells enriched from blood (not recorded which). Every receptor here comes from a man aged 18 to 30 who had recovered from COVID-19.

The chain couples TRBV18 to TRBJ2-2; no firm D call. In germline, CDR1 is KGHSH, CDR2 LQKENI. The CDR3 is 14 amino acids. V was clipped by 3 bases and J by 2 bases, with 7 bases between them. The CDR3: CASSPSGNTGELFF. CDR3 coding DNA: TGTGCCAGCTCACCTTCCGGTAACACCGGGGAGCTGTTTTTT.

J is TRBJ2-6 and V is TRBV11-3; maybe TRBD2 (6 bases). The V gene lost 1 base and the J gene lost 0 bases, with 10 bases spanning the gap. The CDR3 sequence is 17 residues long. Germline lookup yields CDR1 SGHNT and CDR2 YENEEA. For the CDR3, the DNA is TGTGCCAGCAGCTTAGGGGGGGTTCTCTCTGGGGCCAACGTCCTGACTTTC. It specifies CASSLGGVLSGANVLTF.

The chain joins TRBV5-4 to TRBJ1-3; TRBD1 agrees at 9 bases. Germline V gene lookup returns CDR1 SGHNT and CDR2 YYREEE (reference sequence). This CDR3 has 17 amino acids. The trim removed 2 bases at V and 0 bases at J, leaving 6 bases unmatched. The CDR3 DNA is TGTGCCAGCAGCTTTGGGGGGACAGGGAGCTCTGGAAACACCATATATTTT. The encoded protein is CASSFGGTGSSGNTIYF.

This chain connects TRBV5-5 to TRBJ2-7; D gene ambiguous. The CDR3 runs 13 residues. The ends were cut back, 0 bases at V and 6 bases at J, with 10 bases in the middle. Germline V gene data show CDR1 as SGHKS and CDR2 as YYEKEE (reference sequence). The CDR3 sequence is CASSLASGLEQYF. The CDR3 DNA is TGTGCCAGCAGCTTGGCCTCTGGGCTCGAGCAGTACTTC.

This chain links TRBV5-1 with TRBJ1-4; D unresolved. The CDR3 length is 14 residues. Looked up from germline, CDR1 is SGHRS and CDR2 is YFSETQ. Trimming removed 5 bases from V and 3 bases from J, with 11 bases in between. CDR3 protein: CASRPVIANEKLFF. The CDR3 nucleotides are TGCGCCAGCAGGCCTGTAATAGCTAATGAAAAACTGTTTTTT. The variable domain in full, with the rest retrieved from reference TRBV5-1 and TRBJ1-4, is KAGVTQTPRYLIKTRGQQVTLSCSPISGHRSVSWYQQTPGQGLQFLFEYFSETQRNKGNFPGRFSGRQFSNSRSEMNVSTLELGDSALYLCASRPVIANEKLFFGSGTQLSVL.

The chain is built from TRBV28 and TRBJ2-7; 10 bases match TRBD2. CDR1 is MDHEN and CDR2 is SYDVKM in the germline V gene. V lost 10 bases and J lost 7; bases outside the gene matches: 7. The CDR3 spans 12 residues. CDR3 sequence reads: CAISSGSSEQYF. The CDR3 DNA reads TGTGCCATATCTAGCGGGAGCAGTGAGCAGTACTTC.

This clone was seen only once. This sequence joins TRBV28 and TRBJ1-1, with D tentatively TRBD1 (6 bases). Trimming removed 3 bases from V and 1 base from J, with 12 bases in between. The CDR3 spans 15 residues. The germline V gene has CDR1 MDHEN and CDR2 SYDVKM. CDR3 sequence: CASSLLDRKNTEAFF. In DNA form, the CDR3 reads TGTGCCAGCAGTTTGCTGGACAGAAAGAACACTGAAGCTTTCTTT. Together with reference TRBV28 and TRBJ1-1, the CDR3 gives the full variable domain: DVKVTQSSRYLVKRTGEKVFLECVQDMDHENMFWYRQDPGLGLRLIYFSYDVKMKEKGDIPEGYSVSREKKERFSLILESASTNQTSMYLCASSLLDRKNTEAFFGQGTRLTVV.

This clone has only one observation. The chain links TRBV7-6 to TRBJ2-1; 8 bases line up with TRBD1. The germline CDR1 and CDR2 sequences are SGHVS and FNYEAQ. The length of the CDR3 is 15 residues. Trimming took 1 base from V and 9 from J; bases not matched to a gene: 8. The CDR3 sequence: CASSLVWQGAAEQFF. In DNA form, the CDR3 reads TGTGCCAGCAGCTTAGTGTGGCAGGGGGCTGCTGAGCAGTTCTTC. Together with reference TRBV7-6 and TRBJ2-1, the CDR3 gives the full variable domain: GAGVSQSPRYKVTKRGQDVALRCDPISGHVSLYWYRQALGQGPEFLTYFNYEAQQDKSGLPNDRFSAERPEGSISTLTIQRTEQRDSAMYRCASSLVWQGAAEQFFGPGTRLTVL.

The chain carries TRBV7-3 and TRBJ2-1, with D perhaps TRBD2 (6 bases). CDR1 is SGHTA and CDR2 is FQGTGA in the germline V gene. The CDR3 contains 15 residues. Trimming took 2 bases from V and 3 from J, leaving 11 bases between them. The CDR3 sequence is CASSLGGIRYNEQFF. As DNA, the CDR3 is TGTGCCAGCAGCTTAGGCGGGATTCGCTACAATGAGCAGTTCTTC.

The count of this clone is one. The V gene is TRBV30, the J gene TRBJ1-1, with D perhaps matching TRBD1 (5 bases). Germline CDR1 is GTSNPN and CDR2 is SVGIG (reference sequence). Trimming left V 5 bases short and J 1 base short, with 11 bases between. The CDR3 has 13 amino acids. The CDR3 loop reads CAWDRTGNTEAFF. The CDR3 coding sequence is TGTGCCTGGGACCGAACAGGGAACACTGAAGCTTTCTTT.

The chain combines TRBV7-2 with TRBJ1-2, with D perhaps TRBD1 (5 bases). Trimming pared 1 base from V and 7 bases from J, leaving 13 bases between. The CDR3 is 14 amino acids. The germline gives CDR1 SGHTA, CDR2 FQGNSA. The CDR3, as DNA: TGTGCCAGCAGCTTAGGGGCAGGGCATCTTGGCTACACCTTC. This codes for CASSLGAGHLGYTF.

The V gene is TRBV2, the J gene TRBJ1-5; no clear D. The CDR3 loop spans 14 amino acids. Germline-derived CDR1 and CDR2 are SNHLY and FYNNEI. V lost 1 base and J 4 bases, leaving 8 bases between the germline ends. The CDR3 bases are TGTGCCAGCAGTGAAGGGCAGTATAATCAGCCCCAGCATTTT. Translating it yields CASSEGQYNQPQHF.

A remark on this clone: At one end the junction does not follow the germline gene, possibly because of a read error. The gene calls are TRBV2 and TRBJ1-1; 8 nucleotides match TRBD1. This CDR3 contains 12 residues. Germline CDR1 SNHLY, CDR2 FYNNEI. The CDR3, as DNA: TGTGCCAGCAGGGAAGACAGGGGTGAAGCTTTCTTT. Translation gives CASREDRGEAFF.

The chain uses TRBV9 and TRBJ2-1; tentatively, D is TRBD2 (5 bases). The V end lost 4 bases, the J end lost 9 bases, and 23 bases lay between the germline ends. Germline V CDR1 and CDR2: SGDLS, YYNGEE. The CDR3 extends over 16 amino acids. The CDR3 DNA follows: TGTGCCAGCAGCCCCTTTAGTAGCGTGGCAATAGGTGAGCAGTTCTTC. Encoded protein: CASSPFSSVAIGEQFF.

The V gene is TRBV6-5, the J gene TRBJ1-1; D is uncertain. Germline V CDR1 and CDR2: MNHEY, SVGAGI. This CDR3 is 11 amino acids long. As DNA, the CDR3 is TGTGCAACCAGAGGGAACACTGAAGCTTTCTTT. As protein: CATRGNTEAFF.

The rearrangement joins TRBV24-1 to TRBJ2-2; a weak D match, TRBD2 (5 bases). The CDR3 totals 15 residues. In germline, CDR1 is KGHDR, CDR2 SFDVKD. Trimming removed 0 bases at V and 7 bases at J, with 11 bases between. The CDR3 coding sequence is TGTGCCACCAGTGATTTGAGTAGCCGGGGCGGGGAGCTGTTTTTT. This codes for CATSDLSSRGGELFF.

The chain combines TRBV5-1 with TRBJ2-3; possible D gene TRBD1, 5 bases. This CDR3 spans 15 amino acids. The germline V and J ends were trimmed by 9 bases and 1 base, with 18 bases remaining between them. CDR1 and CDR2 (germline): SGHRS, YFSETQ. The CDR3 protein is CATSATGRRTDTQYF. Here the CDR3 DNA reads TGCGCCACCTCCGCAACAGGTCGACGCACAGATACGCAGTATTTT.

The CDR3 here is CATARTGETSGANVLTF. CDR3 bases: TGTGCCACGGCCCGGACAGGGGAAACCTCTGGGGCCAACGTCCTGACTTTC. The rearrangement joins TRBV10-3 to TRBJ2-6; 9 nucleotides align to TRBD1. The CDR3 runs to 17 residues. Germline V gives CDR1 ENHRY, CDR2 SYGVKD. V shed 10 bases, J shed 0 bases, and the junction held 10 bases outside the gene matches.

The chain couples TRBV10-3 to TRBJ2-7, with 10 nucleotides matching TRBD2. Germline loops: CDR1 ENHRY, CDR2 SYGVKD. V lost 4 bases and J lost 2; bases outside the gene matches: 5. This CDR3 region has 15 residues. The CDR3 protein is CAISGEAGGPYEQYF. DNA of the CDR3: TGTGCCATCAGTGGGGAAGCGGGAGGGCCCTACGAGCAGTACTTC.

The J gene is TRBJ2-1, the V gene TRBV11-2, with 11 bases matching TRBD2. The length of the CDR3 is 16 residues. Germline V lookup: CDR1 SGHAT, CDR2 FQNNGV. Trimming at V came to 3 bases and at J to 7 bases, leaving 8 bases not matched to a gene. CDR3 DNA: TGTGCCAGCAGCTTTACTAGCGGGAGCTTAGGGAATGAGCAGTTCTTC. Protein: CASSFTSGSLGNEQFF.

CDR3 sequence (DNA): TGCGCCAGCAGCTTAGGCCAGGGGCCGCTCAATGAGCAGTTCTTC. Translating it yields CASSLGQGPLNEQFF. The genes are TRBV5-1 and TRBJ2-1; D is perhaps TRBD1 (6 bases). Per germline, CDR1 SGHRS and CDR2 YFSETQ. V lost 2 bases to trimming and J lost 6 bases, with 15 bases between them. CDR3 size: 15 residues.

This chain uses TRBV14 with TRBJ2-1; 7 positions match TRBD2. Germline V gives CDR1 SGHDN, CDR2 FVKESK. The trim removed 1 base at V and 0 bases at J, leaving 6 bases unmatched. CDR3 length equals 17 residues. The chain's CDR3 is CASSQGSAGTSYNEQFF. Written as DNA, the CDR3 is TGTGCCAGCAGCCAAGGCTCAGCGGGGACCTCCTACAATGAGCAGTTCTTC.

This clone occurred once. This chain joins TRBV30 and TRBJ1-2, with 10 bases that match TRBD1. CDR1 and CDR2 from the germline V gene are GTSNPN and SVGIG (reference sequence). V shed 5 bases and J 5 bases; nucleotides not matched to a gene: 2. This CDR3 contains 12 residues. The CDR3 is CAWRDRGYGYTF. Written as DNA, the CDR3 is TGTGCCTGGCGGGACAGGGGTTATGGCTACACCTTC.

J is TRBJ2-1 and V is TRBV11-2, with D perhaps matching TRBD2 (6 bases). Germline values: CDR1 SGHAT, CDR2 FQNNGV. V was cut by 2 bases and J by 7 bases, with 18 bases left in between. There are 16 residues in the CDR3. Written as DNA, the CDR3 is TGTGCCAGCAGCTTATCCCCTGCGGGAAGGCGGAATGAGCAGTTCTTC. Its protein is CASSLSPAGRRNEQFF.

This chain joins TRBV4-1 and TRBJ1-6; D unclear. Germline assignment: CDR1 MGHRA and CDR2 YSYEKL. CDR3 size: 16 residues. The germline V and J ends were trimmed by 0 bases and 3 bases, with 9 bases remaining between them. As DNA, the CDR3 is TGCGCCAGCAGCCAAGAATCCCAGTTCTATAATTCACCCCTCCACTTT. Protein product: CASSQESQFYNSPLHF.

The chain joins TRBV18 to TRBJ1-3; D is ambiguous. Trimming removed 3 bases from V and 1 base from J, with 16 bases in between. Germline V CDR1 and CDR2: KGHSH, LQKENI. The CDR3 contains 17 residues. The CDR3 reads CASSPLGLRFSGNTIYF. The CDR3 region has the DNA TGTGCCAGCTCACCGCTCGGGTTGCGATTTTCTGGAAACACCATATATTTT.

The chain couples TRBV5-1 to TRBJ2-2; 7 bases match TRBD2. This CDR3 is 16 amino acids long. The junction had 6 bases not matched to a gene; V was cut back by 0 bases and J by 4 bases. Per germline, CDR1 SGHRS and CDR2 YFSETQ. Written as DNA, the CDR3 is TGCGCCAGCAGCTTGGTCGCGGGAGCTGGCACCGGGGAGCTGTTTTTT. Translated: CASSLVAGAGTGELFF.

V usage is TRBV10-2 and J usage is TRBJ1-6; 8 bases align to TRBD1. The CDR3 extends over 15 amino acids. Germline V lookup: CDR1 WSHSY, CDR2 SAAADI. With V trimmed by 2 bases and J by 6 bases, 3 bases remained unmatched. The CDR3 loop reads CASSETRGRNSPLHF. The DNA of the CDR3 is TGCGCCAGCAGTGAGACCAGGGGGCGTAATTCACCCCTCCACTTT.

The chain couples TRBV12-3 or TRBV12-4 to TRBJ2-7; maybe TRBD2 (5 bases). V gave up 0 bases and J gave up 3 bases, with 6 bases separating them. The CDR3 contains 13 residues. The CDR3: CASSLAEDYEQYF. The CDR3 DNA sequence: TGTGCCAGCAGTTTAGCGGAGGACTACGAGCAGTACTTC.

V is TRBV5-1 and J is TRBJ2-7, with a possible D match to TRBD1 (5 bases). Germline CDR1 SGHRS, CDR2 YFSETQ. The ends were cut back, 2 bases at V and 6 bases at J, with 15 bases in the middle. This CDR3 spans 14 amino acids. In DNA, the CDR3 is TGCGCCAGCAGCTTATACTCGCAGGGTGGCGAGCAGTACTTC. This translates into CASSLYSQGGEQYF.